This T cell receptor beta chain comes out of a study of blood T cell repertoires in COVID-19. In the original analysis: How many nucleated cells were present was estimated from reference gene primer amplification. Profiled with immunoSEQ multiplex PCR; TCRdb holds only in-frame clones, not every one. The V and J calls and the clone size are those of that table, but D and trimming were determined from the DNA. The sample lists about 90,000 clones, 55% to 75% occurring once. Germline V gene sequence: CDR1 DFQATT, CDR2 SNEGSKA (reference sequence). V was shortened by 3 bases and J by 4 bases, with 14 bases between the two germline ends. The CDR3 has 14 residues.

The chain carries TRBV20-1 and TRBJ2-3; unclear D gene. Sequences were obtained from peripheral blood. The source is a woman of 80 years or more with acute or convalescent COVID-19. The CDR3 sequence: CSASRLIQADTQYF. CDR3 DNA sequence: TGCAGTGCTAGTCGGTTGATTCAGGCAGATACGCAGTATTTT.